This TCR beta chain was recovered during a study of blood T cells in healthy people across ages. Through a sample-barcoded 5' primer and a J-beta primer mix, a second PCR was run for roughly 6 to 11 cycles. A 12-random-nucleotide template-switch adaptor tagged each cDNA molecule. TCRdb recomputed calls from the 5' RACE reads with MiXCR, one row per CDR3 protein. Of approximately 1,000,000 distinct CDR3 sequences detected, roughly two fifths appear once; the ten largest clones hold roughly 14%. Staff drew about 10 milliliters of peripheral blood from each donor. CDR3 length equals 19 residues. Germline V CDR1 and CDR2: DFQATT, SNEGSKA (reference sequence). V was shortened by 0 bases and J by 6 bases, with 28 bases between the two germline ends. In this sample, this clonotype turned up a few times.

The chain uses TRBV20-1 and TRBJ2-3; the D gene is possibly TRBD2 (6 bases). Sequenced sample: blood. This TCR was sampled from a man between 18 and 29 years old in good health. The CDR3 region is CSARDMSKGRGPSMDTQYF. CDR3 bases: TGCAGTGCTAGAGACATGAGTAAGGGGCGGGGCCCCTCAATGGATACGCAGTATTTT.